Following are 28 T cell receptor delta chains from one sample sequenced in a study of γδ T cells in repeated Plasmodium falciparum infection. TCRdb made new clone calls on the multiplex PCR reads using CATT. The sample records more than 70,000 delta-chain clones, approximately 1% being singletons. Flow sorting of PBMC yielded separate Vgamma9/Vdelta2+ and Vdelta2-negative gammadelta T cell populations for bulk repertoire analysis. Sample: gamma-delta T cells from blood. The receptors stem from a pool of human donors (malaria-infected and uninfected, not separated).

This clone was seen a few times. TCRdb records a much larger clone's protein for this DNA, with a difference at residue 4 that likely arises from a read error; the protein given is the translation of the DNA. This rearrangement joins TRDV2 to TRDJ1; D gene ambiguous. The CDR3 loop spans 18 amino acids. Trimming took off 4 bases at V and 0 bases at J, with 23 bases between the two ends. The germline gives CDR1 GEAIGNYY, CDR2 EKD. CDR3 residues: CACETKYYQPMYTDKLIF. The CDR3 DNA reads TGTGCCTGTGAAACGAAGTACTACCAGCCGATGTACACCGATAAACTCATCTTT.

The sample holds a few counts of this clone. This likely came from a read error, as a far larger clone is one base away. The identical CDR3 is also encoded by other nucleotide sequences in the sample. The V call is TRDV3, the J call TRDJ1; 8 nucleotides line up with TRDD2. V dropped 1 base and J dropped 2; count of bases not matched to a gene: 24. The germline CDR1 and CDR2 sequences are TVYSNPD and GDNSRS (reference sequence). The CDR3 length is 20 residues. The CDR3 loop is CAFTGLPIIVSPRTTDKLIF. In DNA, the CDR3 is TGTGCCTTTACGGGCCTTCCTATTATCGTTAGCCCAAGAACGACCGATAAACTCATCTTT.

About this clone: This likely came from a read error, as a far larger clone is one base away. The chain employs TRDV1 and TRDJ1; D is possibly TRDD2 (6 bases). Here the J gene was assigned by germline matching of the DNA, as TCRdb has none. The CDR3 covers 21 residues. CDR1 is TSWWSYY, CDR2 QGS, per germline. The V end lost 0 bases, the J end lost 5 bases, and 31 bases lay between the germline ends. CDR3 sequence: CALGELFLQSMGSRNGDKLIF. The CDR3, as DNA: TGTGCTCTTGGGGAACTCTTCCTGCAATCGATGGGGTCTCGCAATGGGGATAAACTCATCTTT.

This clone came up a few times. The mismatch at residue 20 between this DNA's translation and the TCRdb protein of a much larger clone likely reflects a read error; the protein shown is translated from the DNA. The V and J genes are TRDV3 and TRDJ3; 7 bases are a match to TRDD3. The J gene was missing in TCRdb and was found by matching the end of the DNA to germline. The CDR3 runs 26 residues. Germline-derived CDR1 and CDR2 are TVYSNPD and GDNSRS (reference sequence). The CDR3 here is CAFNDLTLFETTDVGDSSWVTRQMFF. CDR3 nucleotides: TGTGCCTTTAATGATCTAACCCTCTTCGAGACTACTGATGTGGGGGACAGCTCCTGGGTCACCCGACAGATGTTTTTC.

Points on this clone: A read error is likely here: a far larger clone is one base away. Other DNA sequences within the sample encode an identical CDR3. This chain uses TRDV2 with TRDJ1; 10 nucleotides match TRDD3. TCRdb offers no J gene call, so here the DNA was matched to germline to obtain one. CDR3 length equals 21 residues. Germline loops: CDR1 GEAIGNYY, CDR2 EKD. J gave up 1 base and V 1 base, and 20 bases lay outside the gene matches. CDR3 sequence: CACDTPSSRHLGDNRTDKLIF. The CDR3, as DNA: TGTGCCTGTGACACACCGTCCTCAAGGCATCTGGGGGATAATCGCACCGATAAACTCATCTTT.

To note about this clone: The TCRdb protein comes from a much larger clone and disagrees with this DNA's translation at residue 18, likely due to a read error; the protein given here is derived from the DNA. The V gene call reads TRDV2; no J gene was called; no check of the table's D call, TRDD3, against the DNA was made. The germline V gene has CDR1 GEAIGNYY and CDR2 EKD. This CDR3 comprises 20 residues. CDR3 in amino acids: CACDTEGSRNWGIRTDKPIF. The CDR3 DNA reads TGTGCCTGTGACACCGAGGGGTCCAGGAACTGGGGGATACGCACCGATAAACCCATCTTT.

In its sample, this clone was seen a few times. The TCRdb protein, from a much larger clone, departs from this DNA's translation at residue 11, likely by read error; the protein shown derives from the DNA. V usage is TRDV1 and J usage is TRDJ1; 7 nucleotides line up with TRDD2. Assignment of the J gene here rests on matching the DNA to germline, because TCRdb gives none. CDR1 is TSWWSYY, CDR2 QGS, per germline. The V segment lost 1 base and the J segment 5 bases; nucleotides outside the gene matches: 22. This CDR3 is 20 amino acids long. CDR3 in amino acids: CALGEPPPFLLGHSPDKLIF. The CDR3 nucleotides are TGTGCTCTTGGGGAACCCCCCCCTTTCCTACTCGGTCATTCCCCTGATAAACTCATCTTT.

This clone came up many times. TCRdb's entry gives the protein of a much larger clone, which mismatches this DNA's translation at residue 7, likely from a read error; the protein reported here is translated from the DNA. V is TRDV1 and J is TRDJ1; possibly TRDD3 for D (6 bases). TCRdb records no J gene; here it was assigned by comparing the DNA to germline. The CDR3 has 17 amino acids. V shed 2 bases and J shed 0 bases, with 16 bases lying between them. Germline loops: CDR1 TSWWSYY, CDR2 QGS. The CDR3 region is CALGEYGGSLNTDKLIF. In DNA form, the CDR3 reads TGTGCTCTTGGGGAATATGGGGGGTCCCTAAACACCGATAAACTCATCTTT.

In regard to this clone: The protein recorded in TCRdb matches a much larger clone and deviates from this DNA's translation at residue 12, suggesting a read error; the protein here is obtained by translating the DNA. The chain links TRDV2 to TRDJ1, with 11 bases that match TRDD3. In the absence of a J gene in TCRdb, the DNA was matched to germline to assign it here. V lost 4 bases and J lost 4; bases outside the gene matches: 13. The CDR3 length is 17 residues. Germline CDR1 and CDR2: GEAIGNYY and EKD. CDR3 amino acids: CACDPLGDTIESDKLIF. Here the CDR3 DNA reads TGTGCCTGTGATCCGTTGGGGGATACGATTGAGAGCGATAAACTCATCTTT.

Only a few counts were recorded for this clone. Distinct nucleotide sequences in the sample also encode this CDR3. Called V gene: TRDV2; the J gene was not called; TRDD3 is taken as the D call from the table, unchecked against the DNA. The CDR3 has 25 residues. Per the germline V gene, CDR1 is GEAIGNYY and CDR2 is EKD. The CDR3 reads CACDKLPSGTKLGDTQPPYTDKLIF. DNA for the CDR3: TGTGCCTGTGACAAACTCCCAAGCGGGACAAAACTGGGGGATACTCAACCCCCTTACACCGATAAACTCATCTTC.

Of note for this clone: The mismatch at residue 4 between this DNA's translation and the TCRdb protein of a much larger clone likely reflects a read error; the protein shown is translated from the DNA. This chain links TRDV2 with TRDJ1, with 7 bases lining up with TRDD3. TCRdb supplies no J gene; here it was assigned by aligning the nucleotide sequence to germline. The V and J ends lost 5 bases and 0 bases, in that order; junction bases with no gene match: 17. CDR1 and CDR2 (germline): GEAIGNYY, EKD. CDR3 length equals 18 residues. Here the CDR3 reads CACGAVSAGGLYTDKLIF. CDR3 DNA sequence: TGTGCCTGTGGCGCTGTAAGTGCTGGGGGTTTGTACACCGATAAACTCATCTTT.

This clone was counted at least ten times. The CDR3 spells CALGELPSYGGGPRYTDKLIF. As DNA, the CDR3 is TGTGCTCTTGGGGAACTTCCTTCCTACGGGGGGGGACCCAGGTACACCGATAAACTCATCTTT. The chain links TRDV1 to TRDJ1; the match to TRDD2 covers 9 bases. The V and J ends lost 0 bases and 0 bases, in that order; junction bases with no gene match: 17. The CDR3 consists of 21 residues. The germline CDR1 and CDR2 sequences are TSWWSYY and QGS.

This clone was detected a few times. A single base separates this from a much larger clone, so it may be a read error. The chain links TRDV2 to TRDJ3; 11 nucleotides match TRDD3. Here the J gene came from matching the DNA to germline, since TCRdb omits it. CDR1 and CDR2 (germline): GEAIGNYY, EKD. The CDR3 has 21 residues. CDR3: CACDIASTGGYSSRDTRQMFF. For the CDR3, the DNA is TGTGCCTGTGACATCGCGAGTACTGGGGGATATAGCTCCCGGGACACCCGACAGATGTTTTTC.

As concerns this clone: TCRdb's protein for this DNA is that of a much larger clone and differs from the translation at residue 4, likely a read error; the protein shown is the DNA translation. The chain links TRDV2 to TRDJ1; TRDD3 matches 8 bases. The J gene was missing in TCRdb and was found by matching the end of the DNA to germline. The CDR3 is made up of 16 amino acids. Germline V gene data show CDR1 as GEAIGNYY and CDR2 as EKD. The V gene end was trimmed by 5 bases and the J gene end by 0 bases; junction bases not matched to a gene: 10. Written as DNA, the CDR3 is TGTGCCTGTGGCAGAGTACTGGGGGCCTACACCGATAAACTCATCTTT. Encoded protein: CACGRVLGAYTDKLIF.

Turning to this clone: TCRdb's entry gives the protein of a much larger clone, which mismatches this DNA's translation at residue 3, likely from a read error; the protein reported here is translated from the DNA. This sequence joins TRDV1 and TRDJ1; D is perhaps TRDD3 (6 bases). As TCRdb names no J gene, one was assigned here on the basis of a DNA match to germline. The CDR3 has 16 residues. Germline V gene sequence: CDR1 TSWWSYY, CDR2 QGS. CDR3 coding DNA: TGTGCTCCTGGGGAACTAGGGTGCACTGGCACCGATAAACTCATCTTT. It codes for CAPGELGCTGTDKLIF.

This clone was observed a few times. This DNA's translation differs at residue 12 from TCRdb's protein, which comes from a much larger clone; a read error is likely, and the protein shown is translated from the DNA. The genes are TRDV1 and TRDJ1; 7 positions match TRDD2. The CDR3 length is 22 residues. V was pared by 3 bases and J by 4 bases, with 29 bases of the junction left unmatched. Germline CDR1 is TSWWSYY and CDR2 is QGS. The DNA for the CDR3 is TGTGCTCTTGGGGACCCTGGATTCCTACAAGGGGAGATCCTCCGGCGCGGCGATAAACTCATCTTT. This codes for CALGDPGFLQGEILRRGDKLIF.

Details on this clone: It is likely a read error: a sequence one base away is far more abundant. This sample includes further DNA sequences coding for the same CDR3. The chain recombines TRDV2 with TRDJ1; 9 nucleotides align to TRDD3. The J gene was missing in TCRdb and was found by matching the end of the DNA to germline. From germline, CDR1 is GEAIGNYY and CDR2 EKD. The junction had 14 bases not matched to a gene; V was cut back by 4 bases and J by 0 bases. There are 18 residues in the CDR3. For the CDR3, the DNA is TGTGCCTGTGATACCGTAGGGGGGGATACTCTGTACACCGATAAACTCATCTTT. This encodes CACDTVGGDTLYTDKLIF.

Turning to this clone: A read error likely explains why the TCRdb protein, taken from a much larger clone, differs from this DNA's translation at residue 3; the protein shown is translated from the DNA. The chain joins TRDV2 to TRDJ1; 13 bases map to TRDD3. TCRdb carries no J gene annotation; the J gene was assigned here by matching the DNA with germline. Germline values: CDR1 GEAIGNYY, CDR2 EKD. The CDR3 has 19 amino acids. DNA for the CDR3: TGTGCCCGTGACACGGTTACTGGGGGATACGGGTCGTACACCGATAAACTCATCTTT. Its protein is CARDTVTGGYGSYTDKLIF.

On this clone: A far larger clone is a single base away, which makes a read error likely. The same CDR3 arises from other DNA sequences in this sample as well. The CDR3 loop is CALGDTFLLGDPSLTAQLFF. The CDR3 DNA sequence: TGTGCTCTTGGGGATACCTTCCTACTCGGGGACCCCTCTTTGACAGCACAACTCTTCTTT. V gene TRDV1 combines with J gene TRDJ2; TRDD2 agrees at 9 bases. TCRdb does not report a J gene; here it was assigned by matching the DNA to germline references. Germline V gene lookup returns CDR1 TSWWSYY and CDR2 QGS. The CDR3 is 20 residues long. V lost 3 bases, J lost 0 bases, and 14 bases stayed unmatched.

This clone occurred a few times. The TCRdb protein, from a much larger clone, departs from this DNA's translation at residue 3, likely by read error; the protein shown derives from the DNA. CDR3 sequence reads: CARDTVMYTDKLIF. Here the CDR3 DNA reads TGTGCCCGTGACACCGTAATGTACACCGATAAACTCATCTTT. This chain connects TRDV2 to TRDJ1, with D uncertain. TCRdb lists no J gene, so it was determined here by aligning the DNA to germline. The CDR3 extends over 14 amino acids. Germline V gene lookup returns CDR1 GEAIGNYY and CDR2 EKD.

This clone was picked up many times. This probably arose from a read error, given a far larger clone one base away. Other DNA sequences in this specimen translate into the identical CDR3. The V gene is TRDV2, the J gene TRDJ1; 13 bases fit TRDD3. The J gene, left out of TCRdb, was set here by checking the DNA against germline. The junction had 12 bases not matched to a gene; V was cut back by 0 bases and J by 0 bases. The CDR3 has 20 residues. Germline CDR1 GEAIGNYY, CDR2 EKD. The CDR3 spells CACDTVQLLGDTGYTDKLIF. Written as DNA, the CDR3 is TGTGCCTGTGACACCGTCCAGCTACTGGGGGATACGGGGTACACCGATAAACTCATCTTT.

Comments on this clone: A far larger clone lies a single base away; this is likely a read error. Other nucleotide sequences in the sample specify the same CDR3. The chain recombines TRDV1 with TRDJ1; 9 bases are a match to TRDD2. The J gene, absent from TCRdb, was called here by matching the DNA to germline. Germline V gene sequence: CDR1 TSWWSYY, CDR2 QGS. The CDR3 extends over 21 amino acids. CDR3 amino acids: CALGERRYLPTGVHCTDKLIF. The CDR3 DNA reads as TGTGCTCTTGGGGAACGTCGGTACCTTCCTACGGGGGTCCACTGTACCGACAAACTCATCTTT.

To note about this clone: A far larger clone is off by one base, so a read error is likely. Other DNA sequences in this specimen translate into the identical CDR3. This rearrangement joins TRDV2 to TRDJ2; the match to TRDD3 covers 12 bases. In the absence of a J gene in TCRdb, the DNA was matched to germline to assign it here. In germline, CDR1 is GEAIGNYY, CDR2 EKD. After removal of 0 bases from V and 0 bases from J, the junction contained 7 bases not matched to a gene. The CDR3 totals 19 residues. CDR3 amino acids: CACDTVLGDTRALTAQLFF. The CDR3 DNA is TGTGCCTGTGACACCGTACTGGGGGATACACGGGCTTTGACAGCACAACTCTTCTTT.

This clone was seen more than once but under ten times. Only one base separates this from a far larger clonotype, so it likely reflects a read error. Within the sample, other DNA sequences also encode this same CDR3. The V call is TRDV2, the J call TRDJ2, with 13 bases that match TRDD3. Germline matching of the DNA provided the J gene here, since TCRdb leaves it blank. Germline assignment: CDR1 GEAIGNYY and CDR2 EKD. This CDR3 comprises 19 residues. CDR3 coding DNA: TGCGCCTGTGACACCGTACTGGGGGATACGCACGCGACGGCAGCACAACTCTTCTTT. This translates into CACDTVLGDTHATAAQLFF.

This clone has a count of ten or more. The protein in TCRdb stems from a much larger clone and differs at residue 3 from this DNA's translation, likely a read error; here the protein is translated from the DNA. The chain uses TRDV2 and TRDJ1; 13 bases match TRDD3. TCRdb gives no J gene; it was assigned here by matching the DNA to germline. Germline lookup yields CDR1 GEAIGNYY and CDR2 EKD. This CDR3 has 21 residues. CDR3: CARDTVTGGYAERKDTDKLIF. The CDR3 DNA is TGTGCCCGTGACACCGTTACTGGGGGATACGCCGAGCGGAAGGACACCGATAAACTCATCTTT.

This clone has ten or more counts. A far more abundant clone sits one base away, making this likely a read error. Other DNA sequences in this sample translate to the same CDR3. V and J are TRDV2 and TRDJ1; D is perhaps TRDD3 (5 bases). TCRdb gives no J gene; it was assigned here by matching the DNA to germline. The CDR3 is made up of 15 amino acids. The V gene's germline CDR1 is GEAIGNYY and CDR2 EKD. Trimming left V 3 bases short and J 3 bases short, with 16 bases between. CDR3 coding DNA: TGTGCCTGTGACGGGCTGGGAGATAACTCCGATAAACTCATCTTT. Amino acid sequence: CACDGLGDNSDKLIF.

With regard to this clone: A read error likely explains why the TCRdb protein, taken from a much larger clone, differs from this DNA's translation at residue 9; the protein shown is translated from the DNA. The chain uses TRDV2 and TRDJ1, with TRDD3 identical over 10 bases. In the absence of a J gene in TCRdb, the DNA was matched to germline to assign it here. CDR3 length: 22 amino acids. Germline-derived CDR1 and CDR2 are GEAIGNYY and EKD. Trimming at V came to 0 bases and at J to 0 bases, leaving 21 bases not matched to a gene. CDR3: CACDTGSLHRLGDLEYTDKLIF. The CDR3 bases are TGTGCCTGTGACACCGGGAGTTTGCATCGACTGGGGGATTTGGAATACACCGATAAACTCATCTTT.

This clone has only a few counts. TCRdb's listed protein matches a much larger clone and diverges from this DNA's translation at residue 14, likely through a read error; the protein shown comes from the DNA. The rearrangement joins TRDV2 to TRDJ1, with 12 nucleotides matching TRDD3. TCRdb does not report a J gene; here it was assigned by matching the DNA to germline references. The CDR3 runs to 18 residues. Per the germline V gene, CDR1 is GEAIGNYY and CDR2 is EKD. The CDR3 loop reads CACDRCVLGDTYTNKLIF. Here the CDR3 DNA reads TGTGCCTGTGACCGCTGCGTACTGGGGGATACTTACACCAATAAACTCATCTTT.